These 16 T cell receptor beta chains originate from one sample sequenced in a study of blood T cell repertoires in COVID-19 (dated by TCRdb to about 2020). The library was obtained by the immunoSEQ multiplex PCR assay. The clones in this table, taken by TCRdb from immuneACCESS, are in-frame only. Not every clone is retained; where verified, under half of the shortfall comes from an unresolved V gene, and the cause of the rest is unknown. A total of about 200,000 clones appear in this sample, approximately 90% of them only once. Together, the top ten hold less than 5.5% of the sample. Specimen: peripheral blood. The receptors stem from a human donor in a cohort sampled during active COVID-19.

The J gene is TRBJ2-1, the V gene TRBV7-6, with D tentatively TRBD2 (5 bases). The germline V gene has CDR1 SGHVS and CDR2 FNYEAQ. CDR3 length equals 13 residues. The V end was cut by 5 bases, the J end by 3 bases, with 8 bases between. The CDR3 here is CASSPRDYNEQFF. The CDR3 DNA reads TGTGCCAGCAGCCCCCGGGACTACAATGAGCAGTTCTTC.

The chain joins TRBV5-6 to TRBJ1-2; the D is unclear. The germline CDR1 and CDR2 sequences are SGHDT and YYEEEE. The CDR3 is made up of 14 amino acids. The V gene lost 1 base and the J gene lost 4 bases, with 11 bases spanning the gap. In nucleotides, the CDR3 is TGTGCCAGCAGCTTGAAGGCCCGGGGCTATGGCTACACCTTC. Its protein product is CASSLKARGYGYTF.

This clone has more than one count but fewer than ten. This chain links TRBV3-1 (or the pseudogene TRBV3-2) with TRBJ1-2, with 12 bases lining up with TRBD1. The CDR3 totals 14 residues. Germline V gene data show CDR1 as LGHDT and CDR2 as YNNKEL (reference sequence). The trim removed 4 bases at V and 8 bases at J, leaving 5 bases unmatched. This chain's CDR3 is CASSLGTGGLGYTF. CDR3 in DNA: TGTGCCAGCAGCCTAGGGACAGGGGGCCTCGGCTACACCTTC.

The CDR3 is CASSQRATGKNTEAFF. CDR3 bases: TGTGCCAGCAGCCAACGCGCGACAGGAAAGAACACTGAAGCTTTCTTT. The chain couples TRBV3-1 (or the pseudogene TRBV3-2) to TRBJ1-1, with TRBD1 as a possible D gene (6 bases). CDR1 and CDR2 (germline): LGHDT, YNNKEL (reference sequence). There are 16 residues in the CDR3. Trimming left V 2 bases short and J 1 base short, with 14 bases between.

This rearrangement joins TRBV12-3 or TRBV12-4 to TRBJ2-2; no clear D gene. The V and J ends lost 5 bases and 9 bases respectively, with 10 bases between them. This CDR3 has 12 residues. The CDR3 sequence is CASSLALRELFF. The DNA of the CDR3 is TGTGCCAGCAGTCTGGCCCTCCGGGAGCTGTTTTTT.

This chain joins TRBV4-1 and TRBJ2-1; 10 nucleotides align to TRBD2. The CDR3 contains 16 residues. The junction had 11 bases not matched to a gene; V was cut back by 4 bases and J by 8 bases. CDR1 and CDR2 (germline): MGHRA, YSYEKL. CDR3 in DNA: TGCGCCAGCAGCCTCAGTTCTAGCGGGAGAAGCGATGAGCAGTTCTTC. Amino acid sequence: CASSLSSSGRSDEQFF.

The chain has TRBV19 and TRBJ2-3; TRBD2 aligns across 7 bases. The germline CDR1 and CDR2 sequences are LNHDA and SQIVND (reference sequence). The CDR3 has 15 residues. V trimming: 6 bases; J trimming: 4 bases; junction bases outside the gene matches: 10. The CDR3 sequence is CASSRGVIGADTQYF. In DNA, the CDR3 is TGTGCCAGTAGCCGGGGGGTAATTGGGGCAGATACGCAGTATTTT.

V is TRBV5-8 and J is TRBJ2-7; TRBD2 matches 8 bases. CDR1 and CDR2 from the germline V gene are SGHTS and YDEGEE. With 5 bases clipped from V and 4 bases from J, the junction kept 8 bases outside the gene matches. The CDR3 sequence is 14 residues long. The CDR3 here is CASSPRGGPYEQYF. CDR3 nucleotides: TGTGCCAGCAGTCCCCGGGGGGGACCGTACGAGCAGTACTTC.

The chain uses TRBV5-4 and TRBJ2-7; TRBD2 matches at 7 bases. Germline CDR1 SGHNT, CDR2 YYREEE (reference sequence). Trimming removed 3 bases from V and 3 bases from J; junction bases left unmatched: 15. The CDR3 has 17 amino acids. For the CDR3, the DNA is TGTGCCAGCAGCTCCGGGACGAGAGCGGGGTCGTTCTACGAGCAGTACTTC. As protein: CASSSGTRAGSFYEQYF.

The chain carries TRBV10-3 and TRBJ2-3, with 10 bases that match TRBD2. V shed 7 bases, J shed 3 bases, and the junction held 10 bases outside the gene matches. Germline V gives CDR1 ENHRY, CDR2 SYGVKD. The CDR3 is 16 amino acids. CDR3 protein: CAITIGAGGPTDTQYF. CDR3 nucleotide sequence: TGTGCCATCACCATAGGAGCGGGGGGGCCGACAGATACGCAGTATTTT.

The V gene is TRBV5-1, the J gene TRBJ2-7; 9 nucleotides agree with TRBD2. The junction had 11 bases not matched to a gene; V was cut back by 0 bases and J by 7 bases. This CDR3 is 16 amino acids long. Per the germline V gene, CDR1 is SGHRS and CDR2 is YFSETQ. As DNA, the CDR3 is TGCGCCAGCAGCTTGGGTCTGGGCGGGAGGGCTCATGAGCAGTACTTC. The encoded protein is CASSLGLGGRAHEQYF. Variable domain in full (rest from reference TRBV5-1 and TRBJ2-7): KAGVTQTPRYLIKTRGQQVTLSCSPISGHRSVSWYQQTPGQGLQFLFEYFSETQRNKGNFPGRFSGRQFSNSRSEMNVSTLELGDSALYLCASSLGLGGRAHEQYFGPGTRLTVT.

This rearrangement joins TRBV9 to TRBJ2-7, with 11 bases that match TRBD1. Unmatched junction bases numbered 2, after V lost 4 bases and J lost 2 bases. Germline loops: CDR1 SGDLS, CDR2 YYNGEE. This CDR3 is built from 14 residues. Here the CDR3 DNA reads TGTGCCAGCAGCTCGGGACAGGGGGCCTACGAGCAGTACTTC. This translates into CASSSGQGAYEQYF.

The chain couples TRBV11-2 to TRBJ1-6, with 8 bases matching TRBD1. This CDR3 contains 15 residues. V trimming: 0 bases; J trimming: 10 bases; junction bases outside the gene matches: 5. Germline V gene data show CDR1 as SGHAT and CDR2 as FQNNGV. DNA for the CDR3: TGTGCCAGCAGCTTAGATGGCAGGGGGCAATCACCCCTCCACTTT. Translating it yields CASSLDGRGQSPLHF. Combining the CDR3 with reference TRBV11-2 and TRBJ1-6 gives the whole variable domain EAGVAQSPRYKIIEKRQSVAFWCNPISGHATLYWYQQILGQGPKLLIQFQNNGVVDDSQLPKDRFSAERLKGVDSTLKIQPAKLEDSAVYLCASSLDGRGQSPLHFGNGTRLTVT.

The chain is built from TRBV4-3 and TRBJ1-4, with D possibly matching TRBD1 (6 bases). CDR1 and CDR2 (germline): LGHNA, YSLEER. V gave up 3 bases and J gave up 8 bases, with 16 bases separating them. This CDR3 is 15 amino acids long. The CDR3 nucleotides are TGCGCCAGCAGCCAGTCCGGACAGAAGGGGGAAAAACTGTTTTTT. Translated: CASSQSGQKGEKLFF.

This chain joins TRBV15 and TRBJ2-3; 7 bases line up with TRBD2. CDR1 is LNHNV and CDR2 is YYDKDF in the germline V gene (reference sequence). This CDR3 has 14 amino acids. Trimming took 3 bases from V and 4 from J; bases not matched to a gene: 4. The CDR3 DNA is TGTGCCACCAGCAGCCCGGGGGGTCCAGATACGCAGTATTTT. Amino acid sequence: CATSSPGGPDTQYF.

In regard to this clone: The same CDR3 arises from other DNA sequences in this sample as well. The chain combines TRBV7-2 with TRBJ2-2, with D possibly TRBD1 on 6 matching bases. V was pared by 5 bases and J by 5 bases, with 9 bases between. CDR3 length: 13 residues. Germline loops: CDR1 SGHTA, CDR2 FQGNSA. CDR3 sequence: CASSPQGTGELFF. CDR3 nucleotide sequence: TGTGCCAGCAGCCCTCAGGGGACCGGGGAGCTGTTTTTT. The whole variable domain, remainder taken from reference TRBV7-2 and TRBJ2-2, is GAGVSQSPSNKVTEKGKDVELRCDPISGHTALYWYRQSLGQGLEFLIYFQGNSAPDKSGLPSDRFSAERTGGSVSTLTIQRTQQEDSAVYLCASSPQGTGELFFGEGSRLTVL.